The text below deals with one T cell receptor beta chain. Its specificity is not known. A primer matching the constant region was used to make TCR beta cDNA from around 460 ng of total RNA. It was through three nested multiplex PCR rounds of slightly modified ARM-PCR that TCR beta libraries arose. A C-beta reverse primer and TRBV1-TRBV30 forward primers served in each of the first two PCR rounds, at about 10 cycles apiece. One entry per CDR3 protein results from TCRdb running MiXCR on the multiplex PCR reads. Of 100,000 or so distinct CDR3 sequences listed, approximately 70% are singletons. Both RNA and DNA were isolated together from about 20-30 mg of bulk tissue that had not been sorted. Over 85% viable tumor cells were present in every tumor sample. The sample is drawn from a study of tumor-infiltrating lymphocytes in primary liver carcinoma. CDR3 length equals 14 residues. Germline assignment: CDR1 SQVTM and CDR2 ANQGSEA.

Study outcomes and limitations: Researchers found tumor-adjacent and tumor-blood pairs overlapped less than tumor region pairs. Representation across all five tumor regions was limited to only about 8-25% of top clones. Blood fell significantly below tumors in its top-250-clone fraction (p = 0.039).

This chain joins TRBV29-1 and TRBJ2-7; 9 positions match TRBD2. The clonotype comes from a woman in her sixties or seventies with primary liver carcinoma and hepatitis B virus infection. The sequenced material came from liver tumor tissue from sampling region 2. Subset given: tumor region T2, inferior pole. The CDR3: CNAFPQGTSHEQYF. CDR3 coding DNA: TGCAACGCCTTTCCACAGGGGACTAGCCACGAGCAGTACTTC.